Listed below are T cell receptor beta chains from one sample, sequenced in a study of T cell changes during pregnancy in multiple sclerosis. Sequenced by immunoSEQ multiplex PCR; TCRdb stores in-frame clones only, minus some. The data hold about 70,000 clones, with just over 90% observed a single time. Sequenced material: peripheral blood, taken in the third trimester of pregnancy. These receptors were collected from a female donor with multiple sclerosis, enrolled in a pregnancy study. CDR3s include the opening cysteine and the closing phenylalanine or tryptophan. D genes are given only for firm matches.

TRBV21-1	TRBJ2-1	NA	CASSTPGLAGALNEQFF
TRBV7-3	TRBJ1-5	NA	CASSSSGLNQPQHF
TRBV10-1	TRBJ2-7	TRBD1	CASSEEGTDNEQYF
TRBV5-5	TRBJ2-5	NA	CASSLSTGKQETQYF
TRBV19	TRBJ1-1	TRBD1	CASSILLRDREAFF
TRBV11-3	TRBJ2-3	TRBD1	CASSEGQASTDTQYF
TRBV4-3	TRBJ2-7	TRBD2	CASSQGPSGRIAYEQYF
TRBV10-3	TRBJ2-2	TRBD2	CAITPSGVANTGELFF
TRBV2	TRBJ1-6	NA	CASSEKEGSYNSPLHF
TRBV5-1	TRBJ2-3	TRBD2	CASSLGTSGMGQYF
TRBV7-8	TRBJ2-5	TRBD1	CASSLVSRTGETQYF
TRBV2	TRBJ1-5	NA	CASSGDTGILYQPQHF
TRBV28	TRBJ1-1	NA	CASSYPEGEAFF
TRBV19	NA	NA	CASSITGPISYEQYF
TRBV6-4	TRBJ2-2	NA	CASSPSDTGELFF
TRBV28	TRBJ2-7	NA	CASSSQFGEQYF